Below, 13 T cell receptor beta chains from the same sample are listed, as sequenced in a study of T cells in localized non-small cell lung cancer. Assay used: immunoSEQ multiplex PCR; TCRdb lists only in-frame clones, some missing. The sample holds 40,000 or so clones, about 86% seen once. Sequenced material: peripheral blood, taken before any cancer treatment. Receptors were obtained from a man aged 40 to 70 with stage I lung adenocarcinoma.

The chain uses TRBV21-1 and TRBJ1-5; whether TRBD1, the table's D call, matches the DNA was not checked. TRBV21-1 is tagged as a pseudogene. The CDR3 has 15 residues. The DNA for the CDR3 is TGTGCCAGCATCGGTGGGACAGGTTGTAATCAGCCCCAGCATTTT. Translated: CASIGGTGCNQPQHF.

The chain links TRBV25-1 to TRBJ1-5, with TRBD1 identical over 8 bases. Germline V lookup: CDR1 MGHDK, CDR2 SYGVNS. V lost 3 bases and J lost 7; bases outside the gene matches: 11. The CDR3 is 16 residues long. CDR3 residues: CASSEMGQEVRQPQHF. As DNA, the CDR3 is TGTGCCAGCAGTGAGATGGGACAGGAGGTACGGCAGCCCCAGCATTTT.

This chain joins TRBV21-1 and TRBJ2-3; the table gives TRBD2 as D, unverified against the DNA. TRBV21-1 is reported as a pseudogene. The CDR3 sequence is 18 residues long. This chain's CDR3 is CASSKGGGRPQSPDTQYF. The CDR3 DNA sequence: TGTGCCAGCAGCAAAGGTGGCGGGAGACCCCAGTCCCCAGATACGCAGTATTTT.

This chain links TRBV5-1 with TRBJ2-7, with 10 bases lining up with TRBD1. Germline-derived CDR1 and CDR2 are SGHRS and YFSETQ. V lost 4 bases to trimming and J lost 1 base; unmatched junction nucleotides: 11. The CDR3 spans 17 residues. The CDR3, as DNA: TGCGCCAGCAGCACCTCCGGGACAGGGGCTTCGTCCTACGAGCAGTACTTC. As protein: CASSTSGTGASSYEQYF.

The genes are TRBV19 and TRBJ2-3; 13 bases are shared with TRBD2. The ends lost 5 bases at V and 3 bases at J; junction bases unmatched: 8. CDR1 and CDR2 from the germline V gene are LNHDA and SQIVND (reference sequence). CDR3 length: 17 residues. CDR3 region: CASSPRGTSGATDTQYF. The CDR3 nucleotides read TGTGCCAGTAGTCCGCGGGGGACTAGCGGGGCTACAGATACGCAGTATTTT. Full variable domain (missing parts from reference TRBV19 and TRBJ2-3): DGGITQSPKYLFRKEGQNVTLSCEQNLNHDAMYWYRQDPGQGLRLIYYSQIVNDFQKGDIAEGYSVSREKKESFPLTVTSAQKNPTAFYLCASSPRGTSGATDTQYFGPGTRLTVL.

Only a few counts were recorded for this clone. The chain uses TRBV28 and TRBJ1-2; D is undetermined. V was trimmed by 4 bases and J by 4 bases, leaving 10 bases between them. This CDR3 contains 13 residues. In germline, CDR1 is MDHEN, CDR2 SYDVKM. The CDR3 is CASSSQFGYGYTF. As DNA, the CDR3 is TGTGCCAGCAGTTCCCAATTTGGCTATGGCTACACCTTC.

This chain links TRBV4-3 with TRBJ2-7; 11 bases are a match to TRBD2. The CDR3 runs to 14 residues. Unmatched junction bases numbered 2, after V lost 4 bases and J lost 3 bases. Germline V CDR1 and CDR2: LGHNA, YSLEER. For the CDR3, the DNA is TGCGCCAGCAGCCTCGGGACTAGCGGCTACGAGCAGTACTTC. Its translation is CASSLGTSGYEQYF.

This clone has only one observation. CDR3: CASTKSRDGTGELFF. In DNA form, the CDR3 reads TGTGCCAGCACCAAGTCCAGGGATGGCACCGGGGAGCTGTTTTTT. The chain recombines TRBV6-4 with TRBJ2-2; the D gene is possibly TRBD1 (5 bases). The CDR3 runs to 15 residues. Germline V gene data show CDR1 as MRHNA and CDR2 as SNTAGT. The V end was cut by 7 bases, the J end by 4 bases, with 16 bases between.

The chain carries TRBV7-9 and TRBJ2-5; 8 bases fit TRBD1. From germline, CDR1 is SEHNR and CDR2 FQNEAQ (reference sequence). There are 17 residues in the CDR3. Trimming took 7 bases from V and 5 from J; bases not matched to a gene: 18. The CDR3 here is CASKRRAGGEQLETQYF. Written as DNA, the CDR3 is TGTGCCAGCAAACGCCGGGCAGGGGGCGAGCAGTTGGAGACCCAGTACTTC.

This chain links TRBV11-2 with TRBJ1-5, with D tentatively TRBD1 (5 bases). This CDR3 comprises 13 residues. The V gene lost 0 bases and the J gene lost 11 bases, with 11 bases spanning the gap. The germline V gene encodes CDR1 SGHAT and CDR2 FQNNGV. The CDR3: CASSLEPKGSQHF. The CDR3 DNA reads TGTGCCAGCAGCTTAGAGCCCAAGGGGTCCCAGCATTTT. Looking up the rest from reference TRBV11-2 and TRBJ1-5 gives the full variable domain: EAGVAQSPRYKIIEKRQSVAFWCNPISGHATLYWYQQILGQGPKLLIQFQNNGVVDDSQLPKDRFSAERLKGVDSTLKIQPAKLEDSAVYLCASSLEPKGSQHFGDGTRLSIL.

V usage is TRBV6-1 and J usage is TRBJ2-7, with 11 bases matching TRBD2. V was pared by 2 bases and J by 3 bases, with 3 bases of the junction left unmatched. Germline V CDR1 and CDR2: MNHNS, SASEGT. The length of the CDR3 is 15 residues. The CDR3 spells CASSELGLAGYEQYF. The CDR3 region has the DNA TGTGCCAGCAGTGAACTCGGACTAGCGGGCTACGAGCAGTACTTC.

The chain recombines TRBV7-9 with TRBJ2-5; unclear D gene. The V end was cut by 5 bases, the J end by 1 base, with 11 bases between. The germline CDR1 and CDR2 sequences are SEHNR and FQNEAQ (reference sequence). The CDR3 runs 14 residues. The chain's CDR3 is CASSTDWGQETQYF. CDR3 nucleotides: TGTGCCAGCAGCACTGATTGGGGCCAAGAGACCCAGTACTTC.

The chain couples TRBV6-1 to TRBJ2-5; possibly TRBD1 for D (9 bases). Germline V gene sequence: CDR1 MNHNS, CDR2 SASEGT. V lost 2 bases to trimming and J lost 5 bases, with 18 bases between them. This CDR3 is built from 16 residues. CDR3 DNA sequence: TGTGCCAGCAGTGAAATGGGGACAGGGACTAGGGAGACCCAGTACTTC. Its protein is CASSEMGTGTRETQYF.